The 5 T cell receptor beta chains given below trace back to one sample, sequenced in a study of blood T cells in healthy people across ages (dated by TCRdb to between 2014 and 2016). Library creation used 5' RACE. Sequencing was carried out with an Illumina HiSeq 2500. A second 7 to 11 cycle PCR used a sample-barcoded 5' primer and a J-beta primer mix. TCRdb reanalyzed the raw reads on its own, using fastp at Q25 for trimming and MiXCR for clone calling, and kept in-frame beta chains. Entries that share a CDR3 protein sequence are merged under the most common genes and DNA. The sample profile shows 700,000 to 950,000 distinct CDR3 sequences; 58% of them were found once. Around 22% of the sample rests with the top ten. Sequencing was done on a sample of blood. The receptors derive from a man younger than 45 in good health.

J is TRBJ2-3 and V is TRBV6-2 or TRBV6-3; TRBD2 agrees at 7 bases. Germline V gene data show CDR1 as MNHEY and CDR2 as SVGEGT. The CDR3 has 16 residues. The junction had 11 bases not matched to a gene; V was cut back by 5 bases and J by 3 bases. DNA for the CDR3: TGTGCCAGCAGTCTATCCGTTGGTAGCGGGACAGATACGCAGTATTTT. Protein product: CASSLSVGSGTDTQYF.

The rearrangement joins TRBV20-1 to TRBJ2-1; D remains unclear. The CDR3 runs 12 residues. CDR1 DFQATT and CDR2 SNEGSKA come from the germline V gene (reference sequence). V lost 3 bases and J lost 6, with 9 bases in between. In nucleotides, the CDR3 is TGCAGTGCTAGGAGCGAAACCAATGAGCAGTTCTTC. Translating it yields CSARSETNEQFF.

CDR3 coding DNA: TGCAGCTGCCTACGACGGAATTGGGGCTACACCTTC. Translating gives CSCLRRNWGYTF. V is TRBV20-1 and J is TRBJ1-2; the D is unclear. The germline gives CDR1 DFQATT, CDR2 SNEGSKA (reference sequence). The CDR3 covers 12 residues.

This rearrangement joins TRBV7-9 to TRBJ2-7; D not certain. Germline V gives CDR1 SEHNR, CDR2 FQNEAQ (reference sequence). This CDR3 has 15 amino acids. V was shortened by 5 bases and J by 0 bases, with 14 bases between the two germline ends. In DNA, the CDR3 is TGTGCCAGCAGCCCCCCTGGAGTCCCCTCCTACGAGCAGTACTTC. Its protein product is CASSPPGVPSYEQYF. The whole variable domain, filled in from reference TRBV7-9 and TRBJ2-7, reads DTGVSQNPRHKITKRGQNVTFRCDPISEHNRLYWYRQTLGQGPEFLTYFQNEAQLEKSRLLSDRFSAERPKGSFSTLEIQRTEQGDSAMYLCASSPPGVPSYEQYFGPGTRLTVT.

This clonotype was found a few times. The chain uses TRBV7-2 and TRBJ1-2; D remains unclear. With 5 bases removed from V and 8 bases from J, the gap between germline ends came to 21 bases. The CDR3 is 15 amino acids. Germline CDR1 reads SGHTA; CDR2 reads FQGNSA. In nucleotides, the CDR3 is TGTGCCAGCAGCACTTTGATTATGGCCACCAGGGGCTACACCTTC. It yields the protein CASSTLIMATRGYTF.